Below, 21 T cell receptor beta chains from the same sample are listed, as sequenced in a study of technical replicates of blood from several donors. Assay: immunoSEQ multiplex PCR; the TCRdb copy retains only in-frame clones and omits some. This repertoire shows tens of thousands of clones, 93% found once; its top ten account for 0.24%. Sequences were obtained from T cells isolated from PBMCs. All receptors derive from a human donor in good health.

This rearrangement joins TRBV7-9 to TRBJ2-7; TRBD2 aligns across 11 bases. J lost 5 bases, V lost 6 bases, and 6 bases had no gene match. Germline loops: CDR1 SEHNR, CDR2 FQNEAQ (reference sequence). This CDR3 has 14 residues. For the CDR3, the DNA is TGTGCCAGCAGTTTTAGCGGGGGGGCGGACGAGCAGTACTTC. Its translation: CASSFSGGADEQYF.

The rearrangement uses TRBV6-6 and TRBJ2-7, with D possibly matching TRBD2 (6 bases). The V end was cut by 6 bases, the J end by 0 bases, with 9 bases between. The CDR3 loop spans 13 amino acids. In germline, CDR1 is MNHNY, CDR2 SVGAGI (reference sequence). The CDR3 bases are TGTGCCAGCAGCCTTAGCGGCTCCTACGAGCAGTACTTC. This translates into CASSLSGSYEQYF.

The chain uses TRBV19 and TRBJ2-2; the match to TRBD1 covers 10 bases. The CDR3 extends over 16 amino acids. The germline gives CDR1 LNHDA, CDR2 SQIVND (reference sequence). V dropped 4 bases and J dropped 1; count of bases not matched to a gene: 3. The CDR3 DNA follows: TGTGCCAGTAGTAGAGACAGGGGGCGGAACACCGGGGAGCTGTTTTTT. This sequence encodes CASSRDRGRNTGELFF.

J is TRBJ1-2 and V is TRBV7-8, with D perhaps matching TRBD1 (6 bases). This CDR3 is built from 18 residues. CDR1 and CDR2 (germline): SGHVS, FQNEAQ. V shed 5 bases and J shed 1 base, with 23 bases lying between them. In DNA form, the CDR3 reads TGTGCCAGCAGCCTACAAACCCTCAGGGGCCCCCTTAACTATGGCTACACCTTC. Amino acid sequence: CASSLQTLRGPLNYGYTF.

V is TRBV5-4 and J is TRBJ2-3, with 9 bases that match TRBD2. In germline, CDR1 is SGHNT, CDR2 YYREEE (reference sequence). The CDR3 is 14 residues long. Trimming cost V 4 bases and J 3 bases; bases outside gene matches: 3. CDR3 nucleotides: TGTGCCAGCAGCATTAGCGGGAGAACAGATACGCAGTATTTT. Translating it yields CASSISGRTDTQYF.

For the CDR3, the DNA is TGCGCCAGCAGTCGCGGGACTAGCGGGGGAGCGCAAGAGACCCAGTACTTC. This translates into CASSRGTSGGAQETQYF. This chain connects TRBV5-1 to TRBJ2-5, with 14 positions matching TRBD2. The CDR3 totals 17 residues. The germline gives CDR1 SGHRS, CDR2 YFSETQ. V gave up 5 bases and J gave up 2 bases; unmatched junction bases: 8.

The genes are TRBV28 and TRBJ2-3, with 12 bases fitting TRBD2. The CDR3 is made up of 16 amino acids. Unmatched junction bases numbered 6, after V lost 4 bases and J lost 4 bases. Germline loops: CDR1 MDHEN, CDR2 SYDVKM. CDR3 protein: CASSSRTSGNADTQYF. The DNA of the CDR3 is TGTGCCAGCAGTTCCCGGACTAGCGGGAATGCAGATACGCAGTATTTT.

The chain joins TRBV9 to TRBJ2-4; 10 positions agree with TRBD1. The CDR3 extends over 15 amino acids. The germline V gene encodes CDR1 SGDLS and CDR2 YYNGEE. Losses at the gene ends were 0 bases for V and 8 bases for J; bases not matched to a gene: 5. The CDR3 spells CASSVEGQGMDIQYF. CDR3 nucleotide sequence: TGTGCCAGCAGCGTAGAGGGACAGGGGATGGACATTCAGTACTTC.

V and J are TRBV30 and TRBJ2-7; D call uncertain. V was shortened by 6 bases and J by 3 bases, with 12 bases between the two germline ends. Germline assignment: CDR1 GTSNPN and CDR2 SVGIG (reference sequence). The CDR3 consists of 12 residues. In DNA, the CDR3 is TGTGCCTGTTTTACAGCAAACTACGAGCAGTACTTC. Its protein is CACFTANYEQYF.

The V gene is TRBV28, the J gene TRBJ2-1, with 7 bases identical to TRBD2. The CDR3 has 15 residues. The germline gives CDR1 MDHEN, CDR2 SYDVKM. Trimming took 5 bases from V and 5 from J; bases not matched to a gene: 9. The CDR3: CASSTRDYTHNEQFF. As DNA, the CDR3 is TGTGCCAGCAGTACCCGGGACTACACCCACAATGAGCAGTTCTTC.

The rearrangement links TRBV6-6 to TRBJ2-1, with 10 nucleotides matching TRBD1. V trimming: 5 bases; J trimming: 4 bases; junction bases outside the gene matches: 8. The V gene's germline CDR1 is MNHNY and CDR2 SVGAGI (reference sequence). The CDR3 totals 16 residues. This CDR3 reads CASSGDRGPKYNEQFF. The CDR3 DNA sequence: TGTGCCAGCAGTGGCGACAGGGGGCCAAAATACAATGAGCAGTTCTTC.

CDR3 in DNA: TGTGCCAGCACCAGTAGGGGGCACGAGCAGTACTTC. This gives the protein CASTSRGHEQYF. This chain joins TRBV28 and TRBJ2-7; TRBD1 agrees at 7 bases. Germline V gene data show CDR1 as MDHEN and CDR2 as SYDVKM. CDR3 length equals 12 residues. Trimming took 7 bases from V and 5 from J; bases not matched to a gene: 5.

This chain joins TRBV19 and TRBJ1-4; TRBD1 is a possible D gene (6 bases). Germline V gene lookup returns CDR1 LNHDA and CDR2 SQIVND (reference sequence). V was pared by 10 bases and J by 8 bases, with 23 bases between. CDR3 length: 15 residues. In DNA, the CDR3 is TGTGCCACCTCTTTTAACAGGGTCAGTAGGGAAAAACTGTTTTTT. This sequence encodes CATSFNRVSREKLFF. Based on the CDR3 plus reference TRBV19 and TRBJ1-4, the full variable domain is DGGITQSPKYLFRKEGQNVTLSCEQNLNHDAMYWYRQDPGQGLRLIYYSQIVNDFQKGDIAEGYSVSREKKESFPLTVTSAQKNPTAFYLCATSFNRVSREKLFFGSGTQLSVL.

The CDR3 DNA is TGCGCCAGCAGGGAAATAGCCACCAGCACAGATACGCAGTATTTT. Translation: CASREIATSTDTQYF. The chain has TRBV5-1 and TRBJ2-3, with D uncertain. Germline V gene sequence: CDR1 SGHRS, CDR2 YFSETQ. This CDR3 contains 15 residues. Trimming removed 5 bases at V and 0 bases at J, with 13 bases between.

The chain carries TRBV11-2 and TRBJ2-2; D gene uncertain. Per the germline V gene, CDR1 is SGHAT and CDR2 is FQNNGV. The CDR3 spans 16 residues. The V end lost 0 bases, the J end lost 7 bases, and 15 bases lay between the germline ends. The CDR3 reads CASSLDPPRFLGELFF. In DNA form, the CDR3 reads TGTGCCAGCAGCTTAGATCCTCCCCGTTTCCTCGGGGAGCTGTTTTTT.

V and J are TRBV28 and TRBJ2-2; 9 nucleotides align to TRBD1. The CDR3 totals 17 residues. Germline V gene data show CDR1 as MDHEN and CDR2 as SYDVKM. V lost 1 base and J lost 4; bases outside the gene matches: 7. The CDR3 sequence: CASSLYRGQGGTGELFF. The CDR3 DNA is TGTGCCAGCAGTTTATATCGGGGACAGGGCGGCACCGGGGAGCTGTTTTTT.

J is TRBJ2-2 and V is TRBV29-1; 7 bases are a match to TRBD1. Germline CDR1 SQVTM, CDR2 ANQGSEA. The CDR3 runs 13 residues. Trimming at V came to 7 bases and at J to 4 bases, leaving 6 bases not matched to a gene. CDR3 sequence: CSARGIPTGELFF. In DNA form, the CDR3 reads TGCAGCGCCAGGGGGATACCCACCGGGGAGCTGTTTTTT.

This chain connects TRBV30 to TRBJ2-1, with D perhaps matching TRBD2 (5 bases). The ends were cut back, 3 bases at V and 2 bases at J, with 14 bases in the middle. Looked up from germline, CDR1 is GTSNPN and CDR2 is SVGIG (reference sequence). CDR3 size: 15 residues. Here the CDR3 DNA reads TGTGCCTGGAGGATAGGGAGAGGAACCTACAATGAGCAGTTCTTC. Its protein product is CAWRIGRGTYNEQFF.

This chain connects TRBV9 to TRBJ2-7; possible D gene TRBD1, 5 bases. This CDR3 contains 13 residues. V lost 4 bases to trimming and J lost 5 bases, with 13 bases between them. CDR1 is SGDLS, CDR2 YYNGEE, per germline. The CDR3 sequence is CASSTQGSDEQYF. The CDR3 coding sequence is TGTGCCAGCAGCACCCAGGGTTCTGACGAGCAGTACTTC.

This rearrangement joins TRBV5-1 to TRBJ2-1; possibly TRBD1 for D (6 bases). This CDR3 region has 15 residues. V shed 0 bases and J shed 10 bases, with 17 bases lying between them. CDR1 and CDR2 (germline): SGHRS, YFSETQ. CDR3 sequence: CASSLENRAKGEQFF. The CDR3 DNA reads as TGCGCCAGCAGCTTGGAGAACAGGGCCAAAGGCGAGCAGTTCTTC.

The chain's CDR3 is CASSFVGAPGGEQYF. The DNA for the CDR3 is TGTGCCAGCAGCTTTGTAGGGGCCCCGGGGGGCGAGCAGTACTTC. The chain couples TRBV5-4 to TRBJ2-7; TRBD2 matches 7 bases. J gave up 6 bases and V 2 bases, and 11 bases lay outside the gene matches. The germline V gene has CDR1 SGHNT and CDR2 YYREEE (reference sequence). This CDR3 spans 15 amino acids.